The rows below give T cell receptor beta chains drawn from one sample of a study of shared clonotypes between healthy human individuals. TCRdb keeps only in-frame clones here, not all; method: immunoSEQ multiplex PCR. Of about 500,000 clones listed, around 77% are singletons. What was sequenced was PBMCs. These receptor sequences come from a woman between 35 and 50 years old in good health. Some clones in this sample may be carry-over from other donors' samples. The CDR3 runs from the conserved cysteine through the conserved F or W. The D gene is left open where the match is weak. Only some rows state a clone size, as once, few, many or a class for expanded clones.

j_call clone_size d_call cdr3_length v_call cdr3_aa cdr3_nt
TRBJ2-3 - - 13 TRBV7-9 CASSLEVGDTQYF TGTGCCAGCAGCTTAGAGGTCGGAGATACGCAGTATTTT
TRBJ1-1 - - 17 TRBV7-2 CASSFAGPGEGFTEAFF TGTGCCAGCAGCTTCGCAGGCCCCGGGGAAGGTTTCACTGAAGCTTTCTTT
TRBJ2-1 once TRBD2 16 TRBV5-4 CASSLNSGSSYNEQFF TGTGCCAGCAGCTTGAATAGCGGGAGCTCCTACAATGAGCAGTTCTTC
TRBJ2-5 - - 14 TRBV28 CASRLTGGQETQYF TGTGCCAGCAGACTCACCGGGGGCCAAGAGACCCAGTACTTC
TRBJ2-5 few - 13 TRBV30 CAWSVGGWETQYF TGTGCCTGGAGTGTAGGAGGTTGGGAGACCCAGTACTTC
TRBJ2-1 once TRBD2 13 TRBV27 CASSHGGGNEQFF TGTGCCAGCAGCCATGGGGGGGGGAATGAGCAGTTCTTC
TRBJ1-2 - - 14 TRBV6-1 CASSLGPAVSGYTF TGTGCCAGCAGCCTCGGGCCCGCCGTGAGTGGCTACACCTTC
TRBJ2-7 - TRBD2 15 TRBV11-2 CASSLLRGRPYEQYF TGTGCCAGCAGCTTACTGCGCGGGAGGCCCTACGAGCAGTACTTC
TRBJ1-1 - TRBD1 15 TRBV6-1 CATPRTGVGYTEAFF TGTGCCACCCCTCGGACAGGGGTGGGGTACACTGAAGCTTTCTTT
TRBJ2-7 - TRBD1 13 TRBV5-1 CASSWTGGIEQYF TGCGCCAGCAGCTGGACAGGGGGGATCGAGCAGTACTTC
TRBJ2-2 - - 15 TRBV15 CATSREAAVAGELFF TGTGCCACCAGCAGAGAGGCGGCGGTCGCCGGGGAGCTGTTTTTT
TRBJ2-7 - - 15 TRBV6-1 CASSDGWMTLYEQYF TGTGCCAGCAGTGATGGGTGGATGACTCTCTACGAGCAGTACTTC
TRBJ1-1 - - 14 TRBV7-9 CASSPPVSNTEAFF TGTGCCAGCAGCCCTCCGGTTTCAAACACTGAAGCTTTCTTT
TRBJ1-4 once TRBD1 14 TRBV7-2 CASSLEGAVEKLFF TGTGCCAGCAGCTTAGAGGGGGCAGTTGAAAAACTGTTTTTT
TRBJ1-2 - TRBD1 16 TRBV4-1 CASSQPLPDRGYGYTF TGCGCCAGCAGCCAACCCCTTCCCGACAGGGGCTATGGCTACACCTTC
TRBJ2-7 - TRBD2 13 TRBV5-4 CASSVAGTYEQYF TGTGCCAGCAGCGTAGCGGGAACCTACGAGCAGTACTTC
TRBJ1-2 - - 13 TRBV6-1 CASSEGVGRGYTF TGTGCCAGCAGTGAGGGTGTGGGGCGAGGCTACACCTTC
TRBJ1-2 once TRBD1 18 TRBV14 CASSLHPKGGQGNYGYTF TGTGCCAGCAGCCTCCACCCTAAAGGGGGACAGGGGAACTATGGCTACACCTTC
TRBJ2-7 once TRBD2 15 TRBV7-9 CASSLGTSASYEQYF TGTGCCAGCAGCTTGGGGACTAGCGCGTCCTACGAGCAGTACTTC
TRBJ2-1 - TRBD2 17 TRBV9 CASSGTSGRRGYNEQFF TGTGCCAGCAGCGGGACTAGCGGGAGGCGGGGTTACAATGAGCAGTTCTTC
TRBJ1-2 - - 15 TRBV11-2 CASSGLPGPRYGYTF TGTGCCAGCAGTGGACTCCCGGGACCGCGCTATGGCTACACCTTC
TRBJ2-4 - TRBD2 17 TRBV2 CASSVGGLAGAKNIQYF TGTGCCAGCAGTGTCGGGGGACTAGCGGGAGCCAAAAACATTCAGTACTTC